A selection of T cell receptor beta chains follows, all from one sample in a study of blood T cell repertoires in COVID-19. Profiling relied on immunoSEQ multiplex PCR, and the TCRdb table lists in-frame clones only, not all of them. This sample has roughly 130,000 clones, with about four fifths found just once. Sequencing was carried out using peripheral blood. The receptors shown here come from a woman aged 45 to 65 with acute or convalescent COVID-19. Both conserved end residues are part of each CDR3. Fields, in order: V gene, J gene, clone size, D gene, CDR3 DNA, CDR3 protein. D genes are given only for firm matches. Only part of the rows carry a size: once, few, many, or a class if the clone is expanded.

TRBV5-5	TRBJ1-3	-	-	TGTGCCAGCAGCTTGGCCGGGGGGTCAGGGACCGGAAACACCATATATTTT	CASSLAGGSGTGNTIYF
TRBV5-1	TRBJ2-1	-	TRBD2	TGCGCCAGCAATCTGGATAGCGGGGGTGCGAATGAGCAGTTCTTC	CASNLDSGGANEQFF
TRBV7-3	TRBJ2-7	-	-	TGTGCCAGCAGCTTAAATGGGGGGACCTACGAGCAGTACTTC	CASSLNGGTYEQYF
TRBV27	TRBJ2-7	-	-	TGTGCCAGCAGTGCCAAGACAGGCTACGAGCAGTACTTC	CASSAKTGYEQYF
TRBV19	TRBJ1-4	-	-	TGTGCCAGTAGTCCAGCGGGACACTCTAATGAAAAACTGTTTTTT	CASSPAGHSNEKLFF
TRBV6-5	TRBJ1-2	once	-	TGTGCCAGCAGAGGGGGGGACTATGGCTACACCTTC	CASRGGDYGYTF
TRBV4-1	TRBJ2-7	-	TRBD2	TGCGCCAGCAGCCGAGGGGATAGCGGGGCCTACGAGCAGTACTTC	CASSRGDSGAYEQYF
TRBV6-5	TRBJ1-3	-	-	TGTGCCAGCAGTTACTCGGAGGGTGGTGGAAACACCATATATTTT	CASSYSEGGGNTIYF
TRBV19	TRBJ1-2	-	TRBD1	TGTGCCAGTAGAGGACAGGGGGCTTCTACCTATGGCTACACCTTC	CASRGQGASTYGYTF
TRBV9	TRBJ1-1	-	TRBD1	TGTGCCAGCAGCGAGGGGGCAGTGCCCGTTGACACTGAAGCTTTCTTT	CASSEGAVPVDTEAFF
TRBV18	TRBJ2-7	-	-	TGTGCCAGCTGGTCCGACAGGGAGGACGAGCAGTACTTC	CASWSDREDEQYF
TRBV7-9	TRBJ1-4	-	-	TGTGCCAGCAGCTTAGAACCTCGGACAGCAGAGAACGAAAAACTGTTTTTT	CASSLEPRTAENEKLFF
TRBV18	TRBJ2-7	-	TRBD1	TGTGCCAGCTCAGCTTGGACAGGCCCTTCCTACGAGCAGTACTTC	CASSAWTGPSYEQYF
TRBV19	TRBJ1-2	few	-	TGTGCCAGTAGTGAGCGGACGGGGGAAGGCTACACCTTC	CASSERTGEGYTF
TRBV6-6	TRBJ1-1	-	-	TGTGCCAGCAGATTAGGACTATCCTCGAACACTGAAGCTTTCTTT	CASRLGLSSNTEAFF
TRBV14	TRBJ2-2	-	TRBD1	TGTGCCAGCAGCTTAAGGACAGGGGGGGACACCGGGGAGCTGTTTTTT	CASSLRTGGDTGELFF
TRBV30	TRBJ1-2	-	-	TGTGCCTGGAGTGTTACTGGGGCGGATAACTATGGCTACACCTTC	CAWSVTGADNYGYTF
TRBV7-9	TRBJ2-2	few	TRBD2	TGTGCCAGCAGCTTCGGACTAGGCACCGGGGAGCTGTTTTTT	CASSFGLGTGELFF
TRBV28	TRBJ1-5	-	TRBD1	TGTGCCAGCAGCCCCCCGACAGGGGATCAGCCCCAGCATTTT	CASSPPTGDQPQHF
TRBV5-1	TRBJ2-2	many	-	TGCGCCAGCAGCTTGTCTTCAGGCCCCACCGGGGAGCTGTTTTTT	CASSLSSGPTGELFF
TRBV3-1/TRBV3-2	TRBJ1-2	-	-	TGTGCCAGCAGCCCCCAAGACGGAGGGGGGGCTCCACCTGGCTACACCTTC	CASSPQDGGGAPPGYTF
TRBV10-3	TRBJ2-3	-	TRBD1	TGTGCCATCAGGGACAGGGGGCGGACAGATACGCAGTATTTT	CAIRDRGRTDTQYF
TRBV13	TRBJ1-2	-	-	TGTGCCAGCAGCTCTTATAGGGGCCCGGCAGGGCTCGACTATGGCTACACCTTC	CASSSYRGPAGLDYGYTF
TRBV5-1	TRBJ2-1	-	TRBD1	TGCGCCAGCAGTATAGGACAGGTCACCAATGAGCAGTTCTTC	CASSIGQVTNEQFF
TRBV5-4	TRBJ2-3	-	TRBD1	TGTGCCACGAAGGGGGCGAGCACAGATACGCAGTATTTT	CATKGASTDTQYF
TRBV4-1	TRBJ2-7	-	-	TGCGCCAGCAGCCAAGATCGAACAGGGTATCGCGAGCAGTACTTC	CASSQDRTGYREQYF
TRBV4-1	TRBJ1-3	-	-	TGCGCCAGCAGCCAAGATGGGCAGAAAAACACCATATATTTT	CASSQDGQKNTIYF
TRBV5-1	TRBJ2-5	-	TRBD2	TGCGCCAGCAGCTTAATAGCGGGGACCCGAGTGGAGACCCAGTACTTC	CASSLIAGTRVETQYF
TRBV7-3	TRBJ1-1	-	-	TGTGCCAGCAGCTCCCAGGGGAACACTGAAGCTTTCTTT	CASSSQGNTEAFF
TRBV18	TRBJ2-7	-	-	TGTGCCAGCTCACCTCGGGATAGCTCCTACGAGCAGTACTTC	CASSPRDSSYEQYF
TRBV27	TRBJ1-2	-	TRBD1	TGTGCCAGCAGGGCAGATCAGGGGGCGCGTAACTATGGCTACACCTTC	CASRADQGARNYGYTF
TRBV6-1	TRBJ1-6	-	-	TGTGCCAGCAGTGACCCCCAGGGGATCCGTAATTCACCCCTCCACTTT	CASSDPQGIRNSPLHF
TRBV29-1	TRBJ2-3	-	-	TGCAGCGTTGTGGGGGGGGGCAGTAGCACAGATACGCAGTATTTT	CSVVGGGSSTDTQYF
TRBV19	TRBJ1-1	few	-	TGTGCCAGTAGTATAACGGGTGAAGGCAAACCCGGGGGCACTGAAGCTTTCTTT	CASSITGEGKPGGTEAFF
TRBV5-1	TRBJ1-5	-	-	TGCGCCAGCAGCTCAGACATCGGTCAGCCCCAGCATTTT	CASSSDIGQPQHF
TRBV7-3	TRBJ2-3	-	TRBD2	TGTGCCAGCAGCTTACGCCCCCCCTCTAGCGGGGCCACAGATACGCAGTATTTT	CASSLRPPSSGATDTQYF
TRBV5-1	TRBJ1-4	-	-	TGCGCCAGCAGCTTTTCCTCGAATGAAAAACTGTTTTTT	CASSFSSNEKLFF
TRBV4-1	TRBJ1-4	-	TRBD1	TGCGCCAGCAGCACATCCGGGACAGAGCTTAATGAAAAACTGTTTTTT	CASSTSGTELNEKLFF
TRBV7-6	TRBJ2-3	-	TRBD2	TGTGCCAGCAGCTTAATGGCTAGCGGGGCCTCTAGCACAGATACGCAGTATTTT	CASSLMASGASSTDTQYF
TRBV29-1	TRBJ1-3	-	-	TGCAGCGTCCGGGTTACTGGAAACACCATATATTTT	CSVRVTGNTIYF
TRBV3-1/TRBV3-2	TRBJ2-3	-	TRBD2	TGTGCCAGCAGCCAAGATTACCTAGCGGGGGGTTGGGAAGATACGCAGTATTTT	CASSQDYLAGGWEDTQYF
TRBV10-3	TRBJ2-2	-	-	TGTGCCATCAGGACCCCAGGGGGGTACAGCGGGGAGCTGTTTTTT	CAIRTPGGYSGELFF
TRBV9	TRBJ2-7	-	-	TGTGCCAGCAGCCTAAGAGACAGGGCCCAGGGGGGCGAGCAGTACTTC	CASSLRDRAQGGEQYF
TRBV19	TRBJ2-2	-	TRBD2	TGTGCCAGTAGTATCTTGGCGGGGGGCACCGGGGAGCTGTTTTTT	CASSILAGGTGELFF
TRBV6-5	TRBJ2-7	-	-	TGTGCCAGCAGAACAGGATCCTCCTACGAGCAGTACTTC	CASRTGSSYEQYF
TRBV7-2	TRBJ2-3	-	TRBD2	TGTGCCAGCAGCTTAGGGGTTAGCGGGGGGGCAGATACGCAGTATTTT	CASSLGVSGGADTQYF
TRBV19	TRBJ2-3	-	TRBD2	TGTGCCAGTAGTAACCTGGCGGGGGGGCCAGATACGCAGTATTTT	CASSNLAGGPDTQYF
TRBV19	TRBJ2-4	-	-	TGTGCCAGTAGTATTAGCCAGGGGGGAAACCTAGCCAAAAACATTCAGTACTTC	CASSISQGGNLAKNIQYF
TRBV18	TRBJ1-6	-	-	TGTGCCAGCTCACAAGGACACACAAAGGGTGTTTTT	CASSQGHTKGVF
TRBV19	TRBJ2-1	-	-	TGTGCCAGTAGTAACCCCTCCGGGGAGGTCATGTCGCAGTTCTTC	CASSNPSGEVMSQFF
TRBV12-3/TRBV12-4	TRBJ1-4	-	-	TGTGCCAGCAGTCCAGGGGAAAAACTGTTTTTT	CASSPGEKLFF
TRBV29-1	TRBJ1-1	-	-	TGCAGCGTTGAGATACAGCCGTGGCGCGACACTGAAGCTTTCTTT	CSVEIQPWRDTEAFF